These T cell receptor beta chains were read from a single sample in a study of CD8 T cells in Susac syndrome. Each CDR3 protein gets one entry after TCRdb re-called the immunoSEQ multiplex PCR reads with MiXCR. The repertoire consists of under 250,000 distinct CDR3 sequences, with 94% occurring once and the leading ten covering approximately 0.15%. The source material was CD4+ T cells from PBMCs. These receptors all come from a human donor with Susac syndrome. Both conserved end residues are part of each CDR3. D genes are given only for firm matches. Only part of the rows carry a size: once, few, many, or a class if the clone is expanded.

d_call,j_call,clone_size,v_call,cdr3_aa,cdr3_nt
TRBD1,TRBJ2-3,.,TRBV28,CASSAPGTGSDTQYF,TGTGCCAGCAGTGCACCCGGGACAGGGAGTGATACGCAGTATTTT
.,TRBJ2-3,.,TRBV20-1,CSATERDTQYF,TGCAGTGCTACAGAACGAGATACGCAGTATTTT
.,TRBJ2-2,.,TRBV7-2,CASSLGPFTGELFF,TGTGCCAGCAGCTTGGGACCCTTCACCGGGGAGCTGTTTTTT
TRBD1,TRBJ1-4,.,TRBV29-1,CSVERTGRGEKLFF,TGCAGCGTTGAACGGACAGGGAGGGGTGAAAAACTGTTTTTT
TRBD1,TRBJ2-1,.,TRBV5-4,CASARDSISYNEQFF,TGTGCCAGCGCCCGGGACAGTATTTCCTACAATGAGCAGTTCTTC
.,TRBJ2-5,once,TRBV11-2,CASSLNSRGQETQYF,TGTGCCAGCAGCTTGAATAGCCGGGGGCAAGAGACCCAGTACTTC
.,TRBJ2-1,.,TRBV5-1,CASSPSGTNYNEQFF,TGCGCCAGCAGCCCCTCCGGGACGAACTACAATGAGCAGTTCTTC
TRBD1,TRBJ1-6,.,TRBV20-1,CSARAPGTDNSPLHF,TGCAGTGCTAGAGCTCCCGGGACAGATAATTCACCCCTCCACTTT
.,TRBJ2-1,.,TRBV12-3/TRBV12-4,CASSPTGYSYNEQFF,TGTGCCAGCAGTCCCACAGGCTACTCCTACAATGAGCAGTTCTTC
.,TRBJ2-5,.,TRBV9,CASSGGVRGETQYF,TGTGCCAGCAGCGGAGGGGTCCGGGGTGAGACCCAGTACTTC
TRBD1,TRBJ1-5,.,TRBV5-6,CASSADRGDSNQPQHF,TGTGCCAGCAGCGCAGACAGGGGTGATAGCAATCAGCCCCAGCATTTT
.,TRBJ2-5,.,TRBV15,CATSREGRETQYF,TGTGCCACCAGCAGAGAGGGGCGGGAGACCCAGTACTTC
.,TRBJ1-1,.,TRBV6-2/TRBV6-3,CASSYPTWGLNTEAFF,TGTGCCAGCAGTTACCCGACGTGGGGATTGAACACTGAAGCTTTCTTT
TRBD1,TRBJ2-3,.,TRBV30,CAWRQRTGGIDTQYF,TGTGCCTGGAGGCAACGGACAGGGGGTATAGATACGCAGTATTTT
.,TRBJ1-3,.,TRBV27,CASSFTGGTIYF,TGTGCCAGCAGTTTTACAGGAGGCACCATATATTTT
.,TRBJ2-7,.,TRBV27,CASSLSWGYEQYF,TGTGCCAGCAGTTTATCTTGGGGCTACGAGCAGTACTTC
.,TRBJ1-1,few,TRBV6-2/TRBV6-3,CASSYRVNTEAFF,TGTGCCAGCAGTTACCGTGTGAACACTGAAGCTTTCTTT
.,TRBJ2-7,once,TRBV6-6,CASSTEVIGYEQYF,TGTGCCAGCAGCACCGAGGTGATAGGATACGAGCAGTACTTC
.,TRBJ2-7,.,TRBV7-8,CASTLTYLAYEQYF,TGTGCCAGCACCTTAACGTACCTAGCCTACGAGCAGTACTTC
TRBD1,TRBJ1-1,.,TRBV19,CRGQDRGRVSVETEAFF,TGTAGAGGCCAGGACAGGGGACGGGTATCGGTGGAAACTGAAGCTTTCTTT
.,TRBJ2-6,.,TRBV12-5,CASGLALHREPLDGANVLTF,TGTGCTAGTGGTTTGGCCCTCCACAGGGAGCCCCTGGATGGGGCCAACGTCCTGACTTTC
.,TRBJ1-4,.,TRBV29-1,CSVGDLGTNEKLFF,TGCAGCGTCGGGGATTTGGGTACTAATGAAAAACTGTTTTTT
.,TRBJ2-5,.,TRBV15,CATSSTQAGGETQYF,TGTGCCACCAGCAGTACGCAGGCCGGGGGAGAGACCCAGTACTTC
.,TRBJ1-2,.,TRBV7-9,CASSLVTANYGYTF,TGTGCCAGCAGCTTAGTCACAGCTAACTATGGCTACACCTTC
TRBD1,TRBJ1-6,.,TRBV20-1,CSAKGDSSYNSPLHF,TGCAGTGCTAAGGGGGACAGCTCCTATAATTCACCCCTCCACTTT